This T cell receptor (beta chain) was identified during a study of blood T cell repertoires in COVID-19. Study information: Specimens from acute and convalescent COVID-19 originated in the United States, Italy and Spain. Nucleic acid was either cDNA or gDNA, and it came from T cells, B-cell-depleted T cells, or PBMCs.

Methods used by the authors: Reference gene primers were amplified, and this amplification served to estimate nucleated cell counts. Assay: immunoSEQ multiplex PCR; the TCRdb copy retains only in-frame clones and omits some. V and J calls plus clone size are reproduced from that table; the DNA served to infer D and trimming. The sample yields around 180,000 clones, approximately 86% seen once. Trimming cost V 5 bases and J 0 bases; bases outside gene matches: 8. The CDR3 contains 16 residues. CDR1 is ENHRY and CDR2 is SYGVKD in the germline V gene. The clonotype originates from a woman older than 75 with active or convalescent COVID-19. Sequencing was done on a sample of peripheral blood. The chain couples TRBV10-3 to TRBJ2-7; 9 bases line up with TRBD2. CDR3 sequence reads: CAISSWGSGSSYEQYF. CDR3 DNA: TGTGCCATCAGTTCCTGGGGTAGCGGGAGCTCCTACGAGCAGTACTTC.